The 3 T cell receptor beta chains in this list originate from one sample, sequenced in a study of blood T cell repertoires in COVID-19. The assay was immunoSEQ multiplex PCR, and TCRdb's table has in-frame clones only and misses some. The sample lists 170,000 or so clones, more than 75% seen once, with approximately 6.5% in the top ten. Sequencing input: PBMCs or T cells enriched from blood (not recorded which). All receptors derive from a woman in her forties or fifties who had recovered from COVID-19.

The V and J genes are TRBV25-1 and TRBJ1-1, with D possibly matching TRBD1 (5 bases). Germline V gene sequence: CDR1 MGHDK, CDR2 SYGVNS. This CDR3 has 15 amino acids. Trimming removed 1 base at V and 10 bases at J, with 19 bases between. CDR3 protein: CASSESRGLAGGAFF. In DNA form, the CDR3 reads TGTGCCAGCAGTGAATCAAGGGGACTAGCGGGGGGAGCTTTCTTT. Full variable domain (rest looked up from reference TRBV25-1 and TRBJ1-1): EADIYQTPRYLVIGTGKKITLECSQTMGHDKMYWYQQDPGMELHLIHYSYGVNSTEKGDLSSESTVSRIRTEHFPLTLESARPSHTSQYLCASSESRGLAGGAFFGQGTRLTVV.

Details on this clone: One end of the junction fails to match germline, which may point to a read error. V and J are TRBV7-2 and TRBJ2-1; TRBD2 aligns across 9 bases. Looked up from germline, CDR1 is SGHTA and CDR2 is FQGNSA. CDR3 length equals 14 residues. CDR3 bases: TGTGCCAGCACCTTAGCGGGAGCCCGCAATGAGCAGTTCTTC. Translated, it gives CASTLAGARNEQFF. Variable domain in full (rest from reference TRBV7-2 and TRBJ2-1): GAGVSQSPSNKVTEKGKDVELRCDPISGHTALYWYRQSLGQGLEFLIYFQGNSAPDKSGLPSDRFSAERTGGSVSTLTIQRTQQEDSAVYLCASTLAGARNEQFFGPGTRLTVL.

The chain recombines TRBV12-5 with TRBJ2-1; D is perhaps TRBD1 (6 bases). Trimming stripped 0 bases from V and 8 bases from J, with 17 bases between. This CDR3 has 16 residues. Germline V gene lookup returns CDR1 LGHNT and CDR2 FRNRAP. The CDR3 loop is CASGLVQGRVGDEQFF. For the CDR3, the DNA is TGTGCTAGTGGTTTGGTACAGGGCCGCGTGGGCGATGAGCAGTTCTTC.